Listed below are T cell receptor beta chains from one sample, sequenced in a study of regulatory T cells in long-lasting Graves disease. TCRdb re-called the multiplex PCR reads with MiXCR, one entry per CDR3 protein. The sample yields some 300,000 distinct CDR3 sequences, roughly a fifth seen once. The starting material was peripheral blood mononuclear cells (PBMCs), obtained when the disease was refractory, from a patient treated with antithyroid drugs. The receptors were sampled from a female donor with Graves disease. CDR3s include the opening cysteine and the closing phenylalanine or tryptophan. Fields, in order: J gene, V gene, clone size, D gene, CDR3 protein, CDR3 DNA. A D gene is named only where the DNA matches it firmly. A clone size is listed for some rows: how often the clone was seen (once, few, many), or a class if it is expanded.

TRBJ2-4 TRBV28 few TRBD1 CASSGDRASNIQYF TGTGCCAGCAGTGGGGACAGGGCTTCAAACATTCAGTACTTC
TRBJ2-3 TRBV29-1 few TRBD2 CSGSGRAGTDTQYF TGCAGCGGTAGCGGGAGGGCCGGCACAGATACGCAGTATTTT
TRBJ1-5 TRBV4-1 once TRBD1 CASSRLPGTVLNQPQHF TGCGCCAGCAGCCGCCTACCCGGGACAGTCCTCAATCAGCCCCAGCATTTT
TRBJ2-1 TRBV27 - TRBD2 CASKGTSGNEQFF TGTGCCAGCAAAGGGACTAGCGGCAATGAGCAGTTCTTC
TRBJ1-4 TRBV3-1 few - CASSQAGGRGEKLFF TGTGCCAGCAGCCAAGCGGGGGGGCGCGGGGAAAAACTGTTTTTT
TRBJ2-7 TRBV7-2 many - CASSLGGSLYEQYF TGTGCCAGCAGCTTAGGCGGGTCGCTCTACGAGCAGTACTTC
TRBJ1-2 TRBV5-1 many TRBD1 CASSERTGRNGYTF TGCGCCAGCAGCGAACGGACAGGGAGGAATGGCTACACCTTC
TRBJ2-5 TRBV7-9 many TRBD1 CASSHDRDQETQYF TGTGCCAGCAGCCACGACAGGGACCAAGAGACCCAGTACTTC
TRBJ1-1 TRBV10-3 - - CAISEPRVEAFF TGTGCCATCAGTGAGCCCAGGGTTGAAGCTTTCTTT
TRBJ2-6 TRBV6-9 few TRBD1 CASSYILTGPNVLTF TGTGCCAGCAGTTACATTTTGACAGGGCCCAACGTCCTGACTTTC
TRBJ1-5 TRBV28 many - CASSLWPVTSVNQPQHF TGTGCCAGCAGTTTATGGCCCGTAACGAGCGTCAATCAGCCCCAGCATTTT
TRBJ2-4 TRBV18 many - CASSPGARNIQYF TGTGCCAGCTCACCAGGAGCGAGAAACATTCAGTACTTC
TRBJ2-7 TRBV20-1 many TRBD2 CSARDGGPGAGANYEQYF TGCAGTGCTAGAGATGGGGGACCCGGTGCGGGAGCAAACTACGAGCAGTACTTC
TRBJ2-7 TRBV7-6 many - CASSLGGPGYEQYF TGTGCCAGCAGCTTGGGCGGGCCTGGGTACGAGCAGTACTTC